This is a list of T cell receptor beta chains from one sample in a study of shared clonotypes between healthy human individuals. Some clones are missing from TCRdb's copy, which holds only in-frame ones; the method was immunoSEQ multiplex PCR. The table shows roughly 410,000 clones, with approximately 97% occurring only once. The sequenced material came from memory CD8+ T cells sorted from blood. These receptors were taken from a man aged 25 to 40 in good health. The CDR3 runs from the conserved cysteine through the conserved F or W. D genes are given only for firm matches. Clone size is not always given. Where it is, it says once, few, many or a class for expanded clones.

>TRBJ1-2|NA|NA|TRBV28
TGTGCCAGCACCCCCGAGACCCCCATTTATGGCTACACCTTC
CASTPETPIYGYTF
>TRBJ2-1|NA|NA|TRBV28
TGTGCCAGCGGATCTGGTGAGCAGTTCTTC
CASGSGEQFF
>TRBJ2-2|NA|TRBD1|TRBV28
TGTGCCAGCAGCGAGACAGGGCTCACCGGGGAGCTGTTTTTT
CASSETGLTGELFF
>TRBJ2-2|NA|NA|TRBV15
TGTGCCACCAGCAGAGATGTCGGCGGAGGGAACACCGGGGAGCTGTTTTTT
CATSRDVGGGNTGELFF
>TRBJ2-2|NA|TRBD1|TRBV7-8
TGTGCCAGCAGCTTAGAAGACAGGGTCACAACCGGGGAGCTGTTTTTT
CASSLEDRVTTGELFF
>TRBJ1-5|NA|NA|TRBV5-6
TGTGCCAGCAGCCCGGGGTTCGGCAATCAGCCCCAGCATTTT
CASSPGFGNQPQHF
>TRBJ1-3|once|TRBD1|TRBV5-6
TGTGCCAGCAGCTTGACAGGGGGCCGTGGAAACACCATATATTTT
CASSLTGGRGNTIYF
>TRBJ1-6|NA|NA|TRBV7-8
TGTGCCAGCAGCTTAGCGTATAGTCCGGATTCACCCCTCCACTTT
CASSLAYSPDSPLHF
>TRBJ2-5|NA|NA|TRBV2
TGTGCCAGCATATCCGGGAGTGAGACCCAGTACTTC
CASISGSETQYF
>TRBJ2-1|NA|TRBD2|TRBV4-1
TGCGCCAGCAGCCAAGAACCGGGACTAGCCTACAATGAGCAGTTCTTC
CASSQEPGLAYNEQFF
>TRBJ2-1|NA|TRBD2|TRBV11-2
TGTGCCAGCAGCTATTCGGCGGGAGGGTTCAATGAGCAGTTCTTC
CASSYSAGGFNEQFF
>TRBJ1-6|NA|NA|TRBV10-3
TGTGCCATCAGTGAGTCTGGTTCCGGTTCACCCCTCCACTTT
CAISESGSGSPLHF
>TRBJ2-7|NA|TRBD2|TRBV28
TGTGCCAGCAGTTTGCCGGGAGGGCTCCACGAGCAGTACTTC
CASSLPGGLHEQYF
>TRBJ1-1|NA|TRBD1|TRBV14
TGTGCCAGCAGCGAGGACAGGGTGACTGAAGCTTTCTTT
CASSEDRVTEAFF
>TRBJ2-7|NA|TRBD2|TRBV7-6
TGTGCCAGCAGCTTAACTAGCGGGAGTTACGAGCAGTACTTC
CASSLTSGSYEQYF
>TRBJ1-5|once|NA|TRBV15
TGTGCCACCAGCAGGGAGGGGATGGGTTATCAGCCCCAGCATTTT
CATSREGMGYQPQHF
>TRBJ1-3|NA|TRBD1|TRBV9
TGTGCCAGCAGCCCGGGACAGTTCCCCAGCTCTGGAAACACCATATATTTT
CASSPGQFPSSGNTIYF
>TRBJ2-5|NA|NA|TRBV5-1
TGCGCCAGCAGCCCCGCCGGGACAGCCAAAACTAGCGGTGAGACCCAGTACTTC
CASSPAGTAKTSGETQYF
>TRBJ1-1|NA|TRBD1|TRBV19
TGTGCCAGTAGCATCCTGACAGGGGGAGTGGAGGAAGCTTTCTTT
CASSILTGGVEEAFF
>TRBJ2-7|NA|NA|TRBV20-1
TGCAGTGCTCCGTCTAACTACGAGCAGTACTTC
CSAPSNYEQYF
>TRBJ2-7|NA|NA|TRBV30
TGTGCCTGGAGACCATGGGGCGGGAACCACTACGAGCAGTACTTC
CAWRPWGGNHYEQYF
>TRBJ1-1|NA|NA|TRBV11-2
TGTGCCAGCAGCTTATTCGGGAACACTGAAGCTTTCTTT
CASSLFGNTEAFF
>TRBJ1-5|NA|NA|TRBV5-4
TGTGCCAGCAGCTTTTTTTTACGGGGAGGCACAAATCAGCCCCAGCATTTT
CASSFFLRGGTNQPQHF
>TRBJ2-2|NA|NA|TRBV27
TGTGCCAGCAGTTTCATCTGGTCGAACACCGGGGAGCTGTTTTTT
CASSFIWSNTGELFF
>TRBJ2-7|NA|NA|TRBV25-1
TGTGCCAGCAGTGGAACTGCTACCTACGAGCAGTACTTC
CASSGTATYEQYF
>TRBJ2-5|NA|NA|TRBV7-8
TGTGCCAGCAGCAAGCGGCTCCAAGAGACCCAGTACTTC
CASSKRLQETQYF
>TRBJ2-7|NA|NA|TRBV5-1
TGCGCCAGCGGCAAAGACTACGAGCAGTACTTC
CASGKDYEQYF
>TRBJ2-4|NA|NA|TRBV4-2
TGTGCCAGCAGCCAGCAGCGGAGTGGGGGCGTGGGGCCCAAAAACATTCAGTACTTC
CASSQQRSGGVGPKNIQYF
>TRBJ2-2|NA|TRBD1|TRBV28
TGTGCCAGCAGTCGGACAGGGGGAAAGACCGGGGAGCTGTTTTTT
CASSRTGGKTGELFF
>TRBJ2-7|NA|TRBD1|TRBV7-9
TGTGCCAGCAGCTTAGTGGGGACAGGGGCCTACGAGCAGTACTTC
CASSLVGTGAYEQYF